The rows below give T cell receptor beta chains drawn from one sample of a study of chemoradiotherapy in HPV16-positive cancers. TCRdb's copy holds only in-frame clones and misses some; the assay was immunoSEQ multiplex PCR. This table holds more than 8,500 clones, 90% to 95% found once. The sample was blood, taken from a patient who underwent chemoradiotherapy. These receptors originate from a human donor with HPV-associated anogenital cancer. Each CDR3 is given with its conserved first and last residue. D genes are given only for firm matches. Where a row states a size, it is once, few, many or the class of an expanded clone; other rows omit it.

CDR3 DNA,CDR3 protein,clone size,V gene,J gene,D gene
TGTGCCAGCAGCTTAATCGACAGCGGCTACACCTTC,CASSLIDSGYTF,.,TRBV7-2,TRBJ1-2,.
TGTGCCAGCAGCGTTGGGCTGCTAGCGGGGATCACCGGGGAGCTGTTTTTT,CASSVGLLAGITGELFF,.,TRBV9,TRBJ2-2,TRBD2
TGTGCCAGCAGCTTAGATCCAACTAGCGGGGGGACGCAGTATTTT,CASSLDPTSGGTQYF,.,TRBV7-6,TRBJ2-3,TRBD2
TGTGCCAGCAGCCCCCGGGGAGCGGGGGGCCGTTACAATGAGCAGTTCTTC,CASSPRGAGGRYNEQFF,.,TRBV7-3,TRBJ2-1,TRBD2
TGTGCCAGCAGCTTAAGCGTCGGGGCCAACGTCCTGACTTTC,CASSLSVGANVLTF,.,TRBV7-2,TRBJ2-6,.
TGTGCCAGCTCAGAGACGGATAATCAGCCCCAGCATTTT,CASSETDNQPQHF,.,TRBV18,TRBJ1-5,.
TGTGCCAGCAGCCCAACGTCCGGGACCAGGCTGTTTTTT,CASSPTSGTRLFF,once,TRBV7-9,TRBJ1-4,.
TGTGCCAGCAGCTTAAGTGCAGGGCCTGAAGCTTTCTTT,CASSLSAGPEAFF,.,TRBV7-9,TRBJ1-1,.
TGTGCCAGCAGCGCCGGGGGATTTAATTCACCCCTCCACTTT,CASSAGGFNSPLHF,.,TRBV7-6,TRBJ1-6,.
TGTGCCAGTACCTCGGCGTTATTGGGGACAGGGGCTCGCTCACCCCTCCACTTT,CASTSALLGTGARSPLHF,.,TRBV19,TRBJ1-6,TRBD1
TGCAGCGTTGAGGAACAAAACAGGGGAGCTAACTATGGCTACACCTTC,CSVEEQNRGANYGYTF,.,TRBV29-1,TRBJ1-2,TRBD1
TGTGCCAGCAGCTTGGGAGTGGGGGGTGATCAGCCCCAGCATTTT,CASSLGVGGDQPQHF,once,TRBV4-2,TRBJ1-5,.
TGCGCCAGCAGCCAAGGTGAGGGCTGGGGTGAGCAGTTCTTC,CASSQGEGWGEQFF,.,TRBV4-1,TRBJ2-1,.
TGTGCCAGCAGCTTAGAGGCAGGGGAGGACACTGAAGCTTTCTTT,CASSLEAGEDTEAFF,.,TRBV7-2,TRBJ1-1,.
TGTGCCAGCAGTTACGATACAGGACGGGAGACCCAGTACTTC,CASSYDTGRETQYF,.,TRBV6-5,TRBJ2-5,.
TGCGCCAGCAGCTTGGCATTGGGGACTAGCACCGGGGAGCTGTTTTTT,CASSLALGTSTGELFF,.,TRBV5-1,TRBJ2-2,TRBD2
TGTGCCAGCAGCCAAGATAAGGGGGGCCTTAGAACTGAAGCTTTCTTT,CASSQDKGGLRTEAFF,few,TRBV4-2,TRBJ1-1,.
TGCGCCAGCAGTCGAGACTCAGTCGAGGAGGATGGCTACACCTTC,CASSRDSVEEDGYTF,.,TRBV4-1,TRBJ1-2,.
TGTGCCATCAGTGAGACCCCGGGGACAGGGGGGAGTTTAGGCTACACCTTC,CAISETPGTGGSLGYTF,.,TRBV10-3,TRBJ1-2,TRBD1
TGTGCCAGCAGCTTTATGCGGGGGGCGTGGGGTACCGGGGAGCTGTTTTTT,CASSFMRGAWGTGELFF,.,TRBV7-9,TRBJ2-2,TRBD2
TGTGCCAGCAGCGTAGACCCGGGAAACACCATATATTTT,CASSVDPGNTIYF,.,TRBV9,TRBJ1-3,.
TGTGCCAGCAGTTGGCAGGGGTCAGATACGCAGTATTTT,CASSWQGSDTQYF,.,TRBV6-5,TRBJ2-3,.
TGTGCCTGGAGGACAGGGGGAGTAGGTGGCTACACCTTC,CAWRTGGVGGYTF,.,TRBV30,TRBJ1-2,TRBD1
TGTGCCAGCAGCGTAGGGAGGGCCGGGGCCAATGGAGAGACCCAGTACTTC,CASSVGRAGANGETQYF,.,TRBV9,TRBJ2-5,.
TGTGCCAGCAGCGTAGATTTGGTGACAGGGGTGAGAACTGAAGCTTTCTTT,CASSVDLVTGVRTEAFF,.,TRBV9,TRBJ1-1,TRBD1
TGTGCCAGTAGCCTACTAGCGTCGGGCACAGATACGCAGTATTTT,CASSLLASGTDTQYF,.,TRBV19,TRBJ2-3,TRBD2
TGTGCCAGCAGCGCAAGTTCGGGGGCTAATAGTGAAAAACTGTTTTTT,CASSASSGANSEKLFF,once,TRBV9,TRBJ1-4,.
TGCGCCAGCAGCCAAGACATCGGACGGACCTACGAGCAGTACTTC,CASSQDIGRTYEQYF,.,TRBV4-1,TRBJ2-7,.
TGTGCCAGCGCGGACAGAGAGTACAATGAGCAGTTCTTC,CASADREYNEQFF,.,TRBV18,TRBJ2-1,.
TGTGCCAGCAGCTTAGCGCCTAGCGGGGGCTACAATGAGCAGTTCTTC,CASSLAPSGGYNEQFF,.,TRBV7-7,TRBJ2-1,TRBD2
TGTGCCACCAGCAGAGACGGGACCTATTCACCCCTCCACTTT,CATSRDGTYSPLHF,.,TRBV15,TRBJ1-6,.
TGTGCCATCAGTGAGTCGCAGATCCCAGGCGCAGATACGCAGTATTTT,CAISESQIPGADTQYF,.,TRBV10-3,TRBJ2-3,.
TGTGCCAGCAGGCCTAGGACTAGGGGGGGGGATACGCAGTATTTT,CASRPRTRGGDTQYF,once,TRBV2,TRBJ2-3,.
TGCAGTGCTAGAACAATGTCAACCCAGTACTTC,CSARTMSTQYF,.,TRBV20-1,TRBJ2-5,.
TGCGCCAGCAGATTAACGTCAGGGTCGGGCACTGAAGCTTTCTTT,CASRLTSGSGTEAFF,once,TRBV5-1,TRBJ1-1,.
TGTGCCAGCTCACCCGACAGTATCGGCGGCTACACCTTC,CASSPDSIGGYTF,once,TRBV18,TRBJ1-2,.
TGTGCCAGCAGCTTAGGGGCAGGGCATGGCTATGGCTACACCTTC,CASSLGAGHGYGYTF,.,TRBV7-9,TRBJ1-2,.
TGTGCCAGCACTCAACGGGGCGGGGGCTTCGTCGGCGAGCAGTACTTC,CASTQRGGGFVGEQYF,.,TRBV27,TRBJ2-7,.